These 24 T cell receptor beta chains originate from one sample sequenced in a study of blood T cell repertoires in COVID-19. This table comes from immunoSEQ multiplex PCR, and its TCRdb copy is limited to in-frame clones, with some not included. The sample consists of 300,000 to 350,000 clones, about nine tenths of them appearing once. What was sequenced was PBMCs or T cells enriched from blood (not recorded which). All receptors derive from a woman under 40 who had recovered from COVID-19.

This chain connects TRBV4-1 to TRBJ1-6; D not certain. The CDR3 runs to 16 residues. The V and J ends lost 1 base and 0 bases respectively, with 7 bases between them. Germline V gene data show CDR1 as MGHRA and CDR2 as YSYEKL. The CDR3 here is CASSQVAGSYNSPLHF. The DNA for the CDR3 is TGCGCCAGCAGCCAAGTGGCAGGCTCCTATAATTCACCCCTCCACTTT.

The chain joins TRBV19 to TRBJ2-7; 9 nucleotides align to TRBD1. The CDR3 contains 16 residues. Germline V gene sequence: CDR1 LNHDA, CDR2 SQIVND (reference sequence). V shed 6 bases and J 0 bases; nucleotides not matched to a gene: 9. Here the CDR3 DNA reads TGTGCCAGTAGCCCCGACAGGGGGTTTGCCTCCTACGAGCAGTACTTC. It yields the protein CASSPDRGFASYEQYF.

The chain combines TRBV4-2 with TRBJ2-3; 8 positions agree with TRBD2. Germline lookup yields CDR1 LGHNA and CDR2 YNFKEQ. This CDR3 is built from 13 residues. Germline trimming cut 3 bases from V and 6 bases from J; bases unmatched to any gene: 2. This CDR3 is CASSHVAGDTQYF. The CDR3 bases are TGTGCCAGCAGCCATGTAGCGGGGGATACGCAGTATTTT.

The chain links TRBV19 to TRBJ1-4; 7 nucleotides align to TRBD1. Germline CDR1 reads LNHDA; CDR2 reads SQIVND (reference sequence). The V and J ends lost 6 bases and 0 bases, in that order; junction bases with no gene match: 16. This CDR3 contains 19 residues. The CDR3 DNA follows: TGTGCCAGTAGCAAAACGACCCCCGGGACAGTTGCAACTAATGAAAAACTGTTTTTT. This sequence encodes CASSKTTPGTVATNEKLFF. The full variable domain, in which reference TRBV19 and TRBJ1-4 provide the parts outside the CDR3, is DGGITQSPKYLFRKEGQNVTLSCEQNLNHDAMYWYRQDPGQGLRLIYYSQIVNDFQKGDIAEGYSVSREKKESFPLTVTSAQKNPTAFYLCASSKTTPGTVATNEKLFFGSGTQLSVL.

The rearrangement joins TRBV5-4 to TRBJ2-2, with D possibly being TRBD2 (6 bases). Trimming pared 4 bases from V and 1 base from J, leaving 14 bases between. Germline CDR1 reads SGHNT; CDR2 reads YYREEE (reference sequence). CDR3 length: 16 amino acids. Written as DNA, the CDR3 is TGTGCCAGCAGCAAATCGGGACTCCAGAACACCGGGGAGCTGTTTTTT. This sequence encodes CASSKSGLQNTGELFF.

V usage is TRBV2 and J usage is TRBJ2-7, with D perhaps TRBD1 (6 bases). The germline CDR1 and CDR2 sequences are SNHLY and FYNNEI. V was pared by 8 bases and J by 4 bases, with 18 bases between. There are 14 residues in the CDR3. In nucleotides, the CDR3 is TGTGCCAGCGCCGGGACACCGAGCCCGTACGAGCAGTACTTC. It yields the protein CASAGTPSPYEQYF.

This sequence joins TRBV19 and TRBJ1-5, with TRBD1 matching 7 bases. The germline V gene has CDR1 LNHDA and CDR2 SQIVND (reference sequence). The ends lost 9 bases at V and 0 bases at J; junction bases unmatched: 5. The CDR3 totals 14 residues. The CDR3 coding sequence is TGTGCCAGCCGGACAGGTTTTAGCAATCAGCCCCAGCATTTT. This encodes CASRTGFSNQPQHF. Full variable domain (rest looked up from reference TRBV19 and TRBJ1-5): DGGITQSPKYLFRKEGQNVTLSCEQNLNHDAMYWYRQDPGQGLRLIYYSQIVNDFQKGDIAEGYSVSREKKESFPLTVTSAQKNPTAFYLCASRTGFSNQPQHFGDGTRLSIL.

The chain uses TRBV27 and TRBJ2-3; TRBD1 is a possible D gene (5 bases). There are 13 residues in the CDR3. The germline CDR1 and CDR2 sequences are MNHEY and SMNVEV (reference sequence). The V gene lost 6 bases and the J gene lost 2 bases, with 9 bases spanning the gap. The CDR3 region has the DNA TGTGCCAGCAGATGGGGCGACACAGATACGCAGTATTTT. This gives the protein CASRWGDTDTQYF.

The V gene is TRBV11-3, the J gene TRBJ2-2, with a tentative D call TRBD2 (6 bases). The CDR3 is 13 amino acids. The V and J ends lost 3 bases and 7 bases respectively, with 9 bases between them. Germline V gene sequence: CDR1 SGHNT, CDR2 YENEEA. The CDR3 reads CASSFSSGGELFF. The DNA of the CDR3 is TGTGCCAGCAGCTTTAGTAGCGGCGGGGAGCTGTTTTTT.

This chain links TRBV4-1 with TRBJ1-2, with D maybe TRBD1 (5 bases). This CDR3 is built from 16 residues. Germline lookup yields CDR1 MGHRA and CDR2 YSYEKL. Trimming cost V 0 bases and J 3 bases, with 14 bases left between them. This CDR3 is CASSQDVSYRYYGYTF. CDR3 sequence (DNA): TGCGCCAGCAGCCAAGATGTCTCCTACAGGTACTATGGCTACACCTTC.

This clone was seen only a few times. The chain has TRBV6-2 or TRBV6-3 and TRBJ1-2, with D possibly TRBD1 on 6 matching bases. Germline V gene lookup returns CDR1 MNHEY and CDR2 SVGEGT. This CDR3 is built from 14 residues. Trimming cost V 0 bases and J 4 bases, with 9 bases left between them. DNA for the CDR3: TGTGCCAGCAGTTACTCCGCAGGGGTCTATGGCTACACCTTC. This codes for CASSYSAGVYGYTF.

The CDR3 region is CASLTTGISSSYNEQFF. The CDR3 nucleotides are TGTGCCAGCCTAACGACAGGGATTTCGAGCTCCTACAATGAGCAGTTCTTC. The chain carries TRBV28 and TRBJ2-1; 7 bases line up with TRBD1. This CDR3 spans 17 amino acids. V shed 8 bases and J 0 bases; nucleotides not matched to a gene: 13. CDR1 MDHEN and CDR2 SYDVKM come from the germline V gene.

The V and J genes are TRBV4-2 and TRBJ2-7; TRBD1 matches 9 bases. Losses at the gene ends were 2 bases for V and 3 bases for J; bases not matched to a gene: 5. CDR3 length: 15 amino acids. Germline V gene lookup returns CDR1 LGHNA and CDR2 YNFKEQ. The CDR3 sequence: CASSQPGQGIYEQYF. CDR3 coding DNA: TGTGCCAGCAGCCAACCGGGACAGGGAATCTACGAGCAGTACTTC.

The chain combines TRBV5-1 with TRBJ1-2; D may be TRBD1 (5 bases). CDR1 SGHRS and CDR2 YFSETQ come from the germline V gene. The germline V and J ends were trimmed by 4 bases and 7 bases, with 23 bases remaining between them. The CDR3 runs to 16 residues. Written as DNA, the CDR3 is TGCGCCAGCAGCCCGGGGGGTTCGGAGCGGGCCGGTGGCTACACCTTC. It codes for CASSPGGSERAGGYTF.

The chain combines TRBV16 with TRBJ2-2; maybe TRBD1 (5 bases). Per germline, CDR1 KGHSY and CDR2 FQNENV. This CDR3 region has 15 residues. Trimming stripped 3 bases from V and 3 bases from J, with 11 bases between. The CDR3 protein is CASSHFRAHTGELFF. CDR3 DNA sequence: TGTGCCAGCAGCCATTTCAGGGCTCACACCGGGGAGCTGTTTTTT.

This chain joins TRBV3-1 (or the pseudogene TRBV3-2) and TRBJ2-7; 13 bases are shared with TRBD2. The CDR3 has 14 residues. Trimming took 4 bases from V and 6 from J; bases not matched to a gene: 3. Germline-derived CDR1 and CDR2 are LGHDT and YNNKEL (reference sequence). DNA of the CDR3: TGTGCCAGCAGCCCCGGACTAGCGGGAGTCGAGCAGTACTTC. Encoded protein: CASSPGLAGVEQYF.

This rearrangement joins TRBV5-6 to TRBJ1-2; 9 bases line up with TRBD1. V lost 6 bases to trimming and J lost 7 bases; unmatched junction nucleotides: 4. The CDR3 contains 12 residues. CDR1 is SGHDT, CDR2 YYEEEE, per germline. The chain's CDR3 is CASTGTGIGYTF. The CDR3, as DNA: TGTGCCAGCACCGGGACAGGGATTGGCTACACCTTC. Full variable domain (missing parts from reference TRBV5-6 and TRBJ1-2): DAGVTQSPTHLIKTRGQQVTLRCSPKSGHDTVSWYQQALGQGPQFIFQYYEEEERQRGNFPDRFSGHQFPNYSSELNVNALLLGDSALYLCASTGTGIGYTFGSGTRLTVV.

This rearrangement joins TRBV6-1 to TRBJ2-7; 11 nucleotides line up with TRBD2. CDR3 length equals 16 residues. Germline assignment: CDR1 MNHNS and CDR2 SASEGT. V lost 1 base, J lost 3 bases, and 5 bases stayed unmatched. Here the CDR3 DNA reads TGTGCCAGCAGTGAAGACGGGACTAGCGGTCGCTACGAGCAGTACTTC. Translation gives CASSEDGTSGRYEQYF.

The CDR3 DNA follows: TGTGCCAGCAGCCAAGGGACTAGCGGCGGAGATACGCAGTATTTT. Translating gives CASSQGTSGGDTQYF. The V gene is TRBV3-1 (or the pseudogene TRBV3-2), the J gene TRBJ2-3; 10 nucleotides agree with TRBD2. CDR3 size: 15 residues. Germline-derived CDR1 and CDR2 are LGHDT and YNNKEL (reference sequence). Germline trimming cut 1 base from V and 5 bases from J; bases unmatched to any gene: 3.

The gene calls are TRBV7-9 and TRBJ1-2, with D possibly matching TRBD1 (5 bases). The germline gives CDR1 SEHNR, CDR2 FQNEAQ (reference sequence). The CDR3 has 14 residues. The V gene lost 4 bases and the J gene lost 8 bases, with 17 bases spanning the gap. CDR3 DNA sequence: TGTGCCAGCAGCTCGGATACAGGCATCTCGGGCTACACCTTC. Translating it yields CASSSDTGISGYTF.

This clone showed up just a few times. The CDR3 loop reads CASSYSGREAFF. The CDR3 DNA reads TGTGCCAGCAGTTACTCTGGGAGAGAAGCTTTCTTT. V gene TRBV6-5 combines with J gene TRBJ1-1; the D is unclear. CDR3 length: 12 residues. Trimming removed 0 bases from V and 8 bases from J, with 7 bases in between. Germline CDR1 and CDR2: MNHEY and SVGAGI.

The chain joins TRBV5-4 to TRBJ2-1; tentatively, D is TRBD2 (5 bases). Germline V lookup: CDR1 SGHNT, CDR2 YYREEE (reference sequence). The CDR3 covers 15 residues. V was trimmed by 1 base and J by 9 bases, leaving 17 bases between them. CDR3 amino acids: CASSLRQAANGEQFF. Written as DNA, the CDR3 is TGTGCCAGCAGCTTGAGACAAGCGGCCAACGGTGAGCAGTTCTTC. Drawing the rest from reference TRBV5-4 and TRBJ2-1, the complete variable domain is ETGVTQSPTHLIKTRGQQVTLRCSSQSGHNTVSWYQQALGQGPQFIFQYYREEENGRGNFPPRFSGLQFPNYSSELNVNALELDDSALYLCASSLRQAANGEQFFGPGTRLTVL.

The V gene is TRBV11-2, the J gene TRBJ1-5, with unresolved D. The CDR3 totals 14 residues. V shed 2 bases and J shed 5 bases, with 10 bases lying between them. Germline CDR1 SGHAT, CDR2 FQNNGV. The CDR3 reads CASSLSGRDQPQHF. The CDR3 DNA sequence: TGTGCCAGCAGCTTATCTGGGCGTGATCAGCCCCAGCATTTT.

The CDR3 bases are TGTGCCACCAGCAGAGACAGGGGGGCTGGCTACACCTTC. It encodes CATSRDRGAGYTF. V gene TRBV15 combines with J gene TRBJ1-2; 7 nucleotides align to TRBD1. The germline V gene encodes CDR1 LNHNV and CDR2 YYDKDF (reference sequence). CDR3 length: 13 amino acids. The V gene end was trimmed by 0 bases and the J gene end by 7 bases; junction bases not matched to a gene: 2.